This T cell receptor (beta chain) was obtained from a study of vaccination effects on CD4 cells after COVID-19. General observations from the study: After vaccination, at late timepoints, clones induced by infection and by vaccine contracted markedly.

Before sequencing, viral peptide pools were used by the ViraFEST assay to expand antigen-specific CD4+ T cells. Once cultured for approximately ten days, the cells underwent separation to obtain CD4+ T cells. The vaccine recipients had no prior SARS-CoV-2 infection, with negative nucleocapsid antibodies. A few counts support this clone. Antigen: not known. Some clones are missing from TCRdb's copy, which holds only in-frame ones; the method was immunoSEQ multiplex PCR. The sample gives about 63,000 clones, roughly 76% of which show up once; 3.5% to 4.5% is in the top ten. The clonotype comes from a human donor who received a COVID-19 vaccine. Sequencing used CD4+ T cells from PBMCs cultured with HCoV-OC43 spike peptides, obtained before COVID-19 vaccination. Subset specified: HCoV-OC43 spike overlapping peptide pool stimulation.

CDR3 residues: CASSDRDRGGGEQFF. The CDR3 nucleotides are TGTGCCAGCAGCGATCGGGACAGGGGAGGTGGTGAGCAGTTCTTC. This sequence joins TRBV3-1 (or the pseudogene TRBV3-2) and TRBJ2-1; TRBD1 agrees at 10 bases. V was clipped by 5 bases and J by 9 bases; unmatched bases: 10. CDR3 size: 15 residues. Germline CDR1 reads LGHDT; CDR2 reads YNNKEL (reference sequence).